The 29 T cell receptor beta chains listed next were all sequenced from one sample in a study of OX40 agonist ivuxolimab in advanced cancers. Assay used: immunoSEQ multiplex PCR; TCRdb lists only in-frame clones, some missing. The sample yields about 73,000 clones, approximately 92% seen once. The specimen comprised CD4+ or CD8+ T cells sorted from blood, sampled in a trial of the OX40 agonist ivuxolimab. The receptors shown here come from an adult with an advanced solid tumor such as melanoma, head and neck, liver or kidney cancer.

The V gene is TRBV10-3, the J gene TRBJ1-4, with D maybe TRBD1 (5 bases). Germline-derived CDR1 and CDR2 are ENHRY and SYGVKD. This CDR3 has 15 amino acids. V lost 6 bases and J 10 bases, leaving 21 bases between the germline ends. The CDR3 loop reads CAIRRGDELRGKLFF. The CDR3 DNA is TGTGCCATCAGAAGAGGGGATGAATTGCGGGGAAAACTGTTTTTT.

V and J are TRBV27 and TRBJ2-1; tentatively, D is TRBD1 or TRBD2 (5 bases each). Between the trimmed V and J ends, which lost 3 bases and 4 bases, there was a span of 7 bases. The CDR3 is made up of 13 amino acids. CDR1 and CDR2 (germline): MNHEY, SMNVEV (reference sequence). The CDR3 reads CASSLGRYNEQFF. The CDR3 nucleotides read TGTGCCAGCAGTTTGGGACGGTACAATGAGCAGTTCTTC.

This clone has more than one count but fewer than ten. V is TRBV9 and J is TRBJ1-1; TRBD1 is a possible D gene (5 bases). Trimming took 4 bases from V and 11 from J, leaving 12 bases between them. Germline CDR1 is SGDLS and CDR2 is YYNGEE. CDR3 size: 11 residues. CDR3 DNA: TGTGCCAGCAGCTTCGGGGGGGTGGCTTTCTTT. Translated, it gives CASSFGGVAFF.

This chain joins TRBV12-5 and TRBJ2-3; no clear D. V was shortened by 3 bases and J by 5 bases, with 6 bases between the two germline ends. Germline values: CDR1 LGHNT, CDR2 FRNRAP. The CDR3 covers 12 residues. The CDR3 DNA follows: TGTGCTAGTGGTTTTCTGGTAGATACGCAGTATTTT. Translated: CASGFLVDTQYF.

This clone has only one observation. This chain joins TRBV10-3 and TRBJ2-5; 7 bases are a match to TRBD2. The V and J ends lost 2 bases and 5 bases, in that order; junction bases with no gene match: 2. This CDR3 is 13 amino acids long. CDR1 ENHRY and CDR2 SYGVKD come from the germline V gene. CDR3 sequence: CAISELGRETQYF. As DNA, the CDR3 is TGTGCCATCAGTGAGCTCGGGAGGGAGACCCAGTACTTC.

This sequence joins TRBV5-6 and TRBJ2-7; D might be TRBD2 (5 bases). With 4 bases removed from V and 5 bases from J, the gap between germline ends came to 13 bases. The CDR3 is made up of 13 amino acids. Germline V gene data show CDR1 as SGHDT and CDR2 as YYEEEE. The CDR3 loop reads CASSLTGVNEQYF. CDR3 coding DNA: TGTGCCAGCAGCCTCACCGGGGTGAACGAGCAGTACTTC. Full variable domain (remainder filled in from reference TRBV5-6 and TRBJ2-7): DAGVTQSPTHLIKTRGQQVTLRCSPKSGHDTVSWYQQALGQGPQFIFQYYEEEERQRGNFPDRFSGHQFPNYSSELNVNALLLGDSALYLCASSLTGVNEQYFGPGTRLTVT.

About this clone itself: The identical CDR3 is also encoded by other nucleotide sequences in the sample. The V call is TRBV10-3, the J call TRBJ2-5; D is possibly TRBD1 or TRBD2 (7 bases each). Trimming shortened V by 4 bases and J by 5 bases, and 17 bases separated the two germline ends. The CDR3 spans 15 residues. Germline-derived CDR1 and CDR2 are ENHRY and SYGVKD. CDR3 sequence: CAISGRQGGAETQYF. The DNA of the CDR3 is TGTGCCATCAGTGGGCGACAGGGAGGGGCGGAGACCCAGTACTTC.

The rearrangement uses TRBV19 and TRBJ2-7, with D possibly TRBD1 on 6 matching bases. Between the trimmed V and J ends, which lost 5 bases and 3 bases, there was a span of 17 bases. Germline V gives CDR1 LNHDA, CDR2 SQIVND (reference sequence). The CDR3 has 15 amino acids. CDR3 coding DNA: TGTGCCAGTAGTCCCACAGGGAGCCAGCGCTACGAGCAGTACTTC. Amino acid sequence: CASSPTGSQRYEQYF.

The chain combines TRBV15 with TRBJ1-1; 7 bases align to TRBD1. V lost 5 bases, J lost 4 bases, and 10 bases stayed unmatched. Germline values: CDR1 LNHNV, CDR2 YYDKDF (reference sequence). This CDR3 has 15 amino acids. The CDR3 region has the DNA TGTGCCACCAGCGGAAACAGGGGATCGAGCACTGAAGCTTTCTTT. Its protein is CATSGNRGSSTEAFF.

For the CDR3, the DNA is TGTGCCAGCAGTTACAGTTTGAACTATGGCTACACCTTC. Encoded protein: CASSYSLNYGYTF. The chain combines TRBV6-5 with TRBJ1-2, with unresolved D. V was trimmed by 2 bases and J by 2 bases, leaving 6 bases between them. The CDR3 extends over 13 amino acids. Germline V CDR1 and CDR2: MNHEY, SVGAGI.

The CDR3 region is CASIDGAGELFF. In nucleotides, the CDR3 is TGTGCCAGCATCGACGGGGCCGGGGAGCTGTTTTTT. The chain carries TRBV6-5 and TRBJ2-2; the D gene is possibly TRBD2 (5 bases). The CDR3 runs to 12 residues. The ends were cut back, 7 bases at V and 6 bases at J, with 9 bases in the middle. Germline CDR1 and CDR2: MNHEY and SVGAGI.

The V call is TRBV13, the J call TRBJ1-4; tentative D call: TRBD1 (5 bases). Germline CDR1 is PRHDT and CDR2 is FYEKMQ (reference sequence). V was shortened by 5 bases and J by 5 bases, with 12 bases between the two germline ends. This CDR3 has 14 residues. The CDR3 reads CASSPGTGNEKLFF. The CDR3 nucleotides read TGTGCCAGCAGCCCGGGGACGGGGAATGAAAAACTGTTTTTT.

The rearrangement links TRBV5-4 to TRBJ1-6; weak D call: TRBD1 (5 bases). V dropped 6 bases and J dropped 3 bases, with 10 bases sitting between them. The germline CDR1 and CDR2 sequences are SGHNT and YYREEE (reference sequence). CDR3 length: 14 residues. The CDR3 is CASTTGNYNSPLHF. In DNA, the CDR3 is TGTGCCAGCACCACAGGAAACTATAATTCACCCCTCCACTTT.

The CDR3, as DNA: TGTGCCAGCAGCTCGGACAGGGCGGCGGACTATGGCTACACCTTC. Protein sequence: CASSSDRAADYGYTF. V gene TRBV7-6 combines with J gene TRBJ1-2; 8 bases align to TRBD1. CDR1 SGHVS and CDR2 FNYEAQ come from the germline V gene. The CDR3 covers 15 residues. Unmatched junction bases numbered 7, after V lost 4 bases and J lost 3 bases.

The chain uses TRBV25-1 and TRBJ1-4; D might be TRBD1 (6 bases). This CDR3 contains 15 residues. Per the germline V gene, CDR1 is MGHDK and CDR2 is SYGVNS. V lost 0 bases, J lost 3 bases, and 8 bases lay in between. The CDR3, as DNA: TGTGCCAGCAGTGAATATGGGGGGCCTAATGAAAAACTGTTTTTT. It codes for CASSEYGGPNEKLFF.

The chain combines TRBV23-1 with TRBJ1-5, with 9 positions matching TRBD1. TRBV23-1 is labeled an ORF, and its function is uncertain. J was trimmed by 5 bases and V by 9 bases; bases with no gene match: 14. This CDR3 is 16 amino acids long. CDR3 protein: CARLKTGTGRDQPQHF. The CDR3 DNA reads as TGCGCCAGATTAAAAACCGGGACAGGGCGAGATCAGCCCCAGCATTTT.

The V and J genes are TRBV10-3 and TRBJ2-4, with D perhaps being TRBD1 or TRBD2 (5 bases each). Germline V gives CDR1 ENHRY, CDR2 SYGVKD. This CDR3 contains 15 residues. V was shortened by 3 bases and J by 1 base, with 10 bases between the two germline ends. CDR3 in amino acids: CAISDRDEAKNIQYF. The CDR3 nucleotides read TGTGCCATCAGTGACAGGGACGAGGCCAAAAACATTCAGTACTTC.

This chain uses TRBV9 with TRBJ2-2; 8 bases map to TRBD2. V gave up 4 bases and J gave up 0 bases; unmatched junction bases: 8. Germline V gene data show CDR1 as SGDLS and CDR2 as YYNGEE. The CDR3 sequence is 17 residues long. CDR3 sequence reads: CASSPHPGLANTGELFF. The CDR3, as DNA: TGTGCCAGCAGCCCACATCCGGGACTAGCGAACACCGGGGAGCTGTTTTTT.

CDR3 coding DNA: TGTGCCAGCAGCTTTGGGACAGCGAACACTGAAGCTTTCTTT. Protein sequence: CASSFGTANTEAFF. The chain uses TRBV5-6 and TRBJ1-1, with 7 bases that match TRBD1. The CDR3 length is 14 residues. The trim removed 2 bases at V and 1 base at J, leaving 2 bases unmatched. Looked up from germline, CDR1 is SGHDT and CDR2 is YYEEEE.

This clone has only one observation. CDR3 nucleotides: TGCGCCAGCAGCTTGAGCGCGAACTATGGCTACACCTTC. Its protein product is CASSLSANYGYTF. The chain recombines TRBV5-1 with TRBJ1-2; no clear D gene. Germline assignment: CDR1 SGHRS and CDR2 YFSETQ. The CDR3 length is 13 residues. The V and J ends lost 1 base and 2 bases respectively, with 6 bases between them. The entire variable domain, with the rest obtained from reference TRBV5-1 and TRBJ1-2, is as follows: KAGVTQTPRYLIKTRGQQVTLSCSPISGHRSVSWYQQTPGQGLQFLFEYFSETQRNKGNFPGRFSGRQFSNSRSEMNVSTLELGDSALYLCASSLSANYGYTFGSGTRLTVV.

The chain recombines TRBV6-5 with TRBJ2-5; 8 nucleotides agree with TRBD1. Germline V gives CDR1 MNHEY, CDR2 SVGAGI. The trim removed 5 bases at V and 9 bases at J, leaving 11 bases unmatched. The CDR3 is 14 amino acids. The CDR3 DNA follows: TGTGCCAGCAGTACCTCGGACAGGGTGAAGTCCCAGTACTTC. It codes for CASSTSDRVKSQYF.

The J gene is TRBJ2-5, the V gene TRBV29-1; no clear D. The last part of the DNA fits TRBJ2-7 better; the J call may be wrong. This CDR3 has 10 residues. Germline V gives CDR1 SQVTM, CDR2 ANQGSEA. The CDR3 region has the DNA TGCAGCGTTGTTGACTACGAGCAGTACTTC. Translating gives CSVVDYEQYF.

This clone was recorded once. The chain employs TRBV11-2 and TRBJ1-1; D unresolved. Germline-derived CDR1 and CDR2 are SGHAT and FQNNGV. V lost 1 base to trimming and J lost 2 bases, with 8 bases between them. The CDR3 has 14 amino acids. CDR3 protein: CASSLAAPNTEAFF. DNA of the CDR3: TGTGCCAGCAGCTTAGCAGCCCCCAACACTGAAGCTTTCTTT.

The CDR3, as DNA: TGTGCCACCAGCAGAGATCAGGCCCCAGGGGCCGGCTACACCTTC. It codes for CATSRDQAPGAGYTF. J is TRBJ1-2 and V is TRBV15; D might be TRBD1 (6 bases). Between the trimmed V and J ends, which lost 0 bases and 8 bases, there was a span of 16 bases. Germline lookup yields CDR1 LNHNV and CDR2 YYDKDF (reference sequence). The CDR3 is made up of 15 amino acids.

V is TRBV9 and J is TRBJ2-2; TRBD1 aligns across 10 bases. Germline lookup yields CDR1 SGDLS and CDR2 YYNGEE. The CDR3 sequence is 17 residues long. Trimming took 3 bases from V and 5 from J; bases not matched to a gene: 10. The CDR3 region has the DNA TGTGCCAGCAGCGAATCCCCGGGACAGGGGAGAACCGGGGAGCTGTTTTTT. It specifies CASSESPGQGRTGELFF.

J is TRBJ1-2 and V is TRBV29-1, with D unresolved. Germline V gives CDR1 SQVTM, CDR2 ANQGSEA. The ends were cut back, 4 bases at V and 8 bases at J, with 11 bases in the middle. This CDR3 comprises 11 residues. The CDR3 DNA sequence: TGCAGCGTTGCCGTGGTCCAGGGCTACACCTTC. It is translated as CSVAVVQGYTF. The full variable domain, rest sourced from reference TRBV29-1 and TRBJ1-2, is SAVISQKPSRDICQRGTSLTIQCQVDSQVTMMFWYRQQPGQSLTLIATANQGSEATYESGFVIDKFPISRPNLTFSTLTVSNMSPEDSSIYLCSVAVVQGYTFGSGTRLTVV.

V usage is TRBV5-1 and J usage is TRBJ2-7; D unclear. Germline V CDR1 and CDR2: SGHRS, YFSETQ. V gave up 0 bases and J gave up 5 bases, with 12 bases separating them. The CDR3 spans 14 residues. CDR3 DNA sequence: TGCGCCAGCAGCTTGGCCTTTGGCGACGACGAGCAGTACTTC. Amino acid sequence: CASSLAFGDDEQYF.

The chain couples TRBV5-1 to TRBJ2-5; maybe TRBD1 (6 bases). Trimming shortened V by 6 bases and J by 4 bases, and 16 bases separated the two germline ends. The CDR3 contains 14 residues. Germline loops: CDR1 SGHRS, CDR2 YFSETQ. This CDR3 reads CASMGAFEGETQYF. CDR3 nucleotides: TGCGCCAGCATGGGGGCCTTCGAGGGAGAGACCCAGTACTTC.

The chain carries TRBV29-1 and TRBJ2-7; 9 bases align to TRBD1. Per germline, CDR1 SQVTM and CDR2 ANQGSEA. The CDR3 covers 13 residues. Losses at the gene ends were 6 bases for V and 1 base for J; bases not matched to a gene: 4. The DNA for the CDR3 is TGCAGCGTAGGGACAGGGAGGTCCTACGAGCAGTACTTC. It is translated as CSVGTGRSYEQYF.